The 15 T cell receptor beta chains below come from one sample, sequenced in a study of molecular identifiers for immune sequencing clone quantification. Each CDR3 protein gets one entry after TCRdb re-called the PCR reads with MiXCR. The table includes 250,000 to 350,000 distinct CDR3 sequences, 20% to 25% detected once. The sample comprised naive CD8+ T cells from blood, with Jurkat cell RNA spiked in. The subset denotes: FACS-sorted CD8+CD4-CCR7+CD45RA+ naive T cells. The origin of the receptors is a human donor in good health. Some libraries in this study had Jurkat cell RNA spiked in.

Ten or more counts support this clonotype. The V gene is TRBV7-9, the J gene TRBJ2-3, with 9 positions matching TRBD2. Germline V CDR1 and CDR2: SEHNR, FQNEAQ (reference sequence). After removal of 7 bases from V and 4 bases from J, the junction contained 12 bases not matched to a gene. The CDR3 is made up of 16 amino acids. The CDR3 DNA is TGTGCCAGCACCCAGGACGGCGGGAGGGACCCAGATACGCAGTATTTT. Translating gives CASTQDGGRDPDTQYF.

The sample holds many counts of this clonotype. The CDR3 sequence: CATSTLKLAEFYNEQFF. CDR3 nucleotides: TGTGCCACCAGCACCTTAAAACTAGCGGAGTTCTACAATGAGCAGTTCTTC. The chain joins TRBV15 to TRBJ2-1; 8 positions match TRBD2. The V segment lost 4 bases and the J segment 3 bases; nucleotides outside the gene matches: 11. CDR1 and CDR2 (germline): LNHNV, YYDKDF (reference sequence). CDR3 size: 17 residues.

This clonotype occurred once. The junction does not match germline at one end; this may be a read error. V is TRBV7-9 and J is TRBJ2-5, with D perhaps assigned TRBD1 or TRBD2 (6 bases each). CDR1 and CDR2 from the germline V gene are SEHNR and FQNEAQ (reference sequence). This CDR3 is 14 amino acids long. CDR3 sequence (DNA): TGTGCCAGCAGCTTAGCGGGGGGACAAGAGACCCGGTACTTC. Translating it yields CASSLAGGQETRYF. The whole variable domain, remainder taken from reference TRBV7-9 and TRBJ2-5, is DTGVSQNPRHKITKRGQNVTFRCDPISEHNRLYWYRQTLGQGPEFLTYFQNEAQLEKSRLLSDRFSAERPKGSFSTLEIQRTEQGDSAMYLCASSLAGGQETRYFGPGTRLLVL.

As for this clonotype: A much bigger clone sits one base away, suggesting this may be a read error. This chain links TRBV6-6 with TRBJ2-7, with 7 positions matching TRBD1. CDR1 and CDR2 from the germline V gene are MNHNY and SVGAGI (reference sequence). The CDR3 extends over 17 amino acids. The CDR3 coding sequence is TGTGCCGGCAGTTCGAGTCCGGGACAGACGACAACCTACGAGCAGTACTTC. This translates into CAGSSSPGQTTTYEQYF.

V gene TRBV19 combines with J gene TRBJ1-1; the D gene is possibly TRBD1 (6 bases). The CDR3 has 14 amino acids. V gave up 4 bases and J gave up 5 bases, with 14 bases separating them. The germline V gene encodes CDR1 LNHDA and CDR2 SQIVND (reference sequence). Here the CDR3 DNA reads TGTGCCAGTAGTACCCACCAAGGGGGGACTGAAGCTTTCTTT. It yields the protein CASSTHQGGTEAFF.

This clonotype was seen many times. The chain recombines TRBV9 with TRBJ1-5, with TRBD1 matching 8 bases. The J segment lost 2 bases and the V segment lost 5 bases, leaving 3 bases of the junction unmatched. This CDR3 has 14 residues. CDR1 is SGDLS, CDR2 YYNGEE, per germline. CDR3 in DNA: TGTGCCAGCAGTGAGACAGGGGGCAATCAGCCCCAGCATTTT. Translated, it gives CASSETGGNQPQHF. Filled out from reference TRBV9 and TRBJ1-5, the complete variable domain reads DSGVTQTPKHLITATGQRVTLRCSPRSGDLSVYWYQQSLDQGLQFLIQYYNGEERAKGNILERFSAQQFPDLHSELNLSSLELGDSALYFCASSETGGNQPQHFGDGTRLSIL.

This clonotype has ten or more counts. The genes are TRBV7-9 and TRBJ2-7; 8 positions match TRBD1. This CDR3 region has 12 residues. CDR1 and CDR2 from the germline V gene are SEHNR and FQNEAQ (reference sequence). Unmatched junction bases numbered 2, after V lost 4 bases and J lost 6 bases. This chain's CDR3 is CASSSGGLEQYF. DNA for the CDR3: TGTGCCAGCAGCTCAGGGGGCCTCGAGCAGTACTTC.

Points on this clonotype: This sequence may be a read error, since a much larger clone differs from it by one base. The chain is built from TRBV15 and TRBJ1-3; D unresolved. Germline loops: CDR1 LNHNV, CDR2 YYDKDF (reference sequence). This CDR3 has 15 amino acids. With 0 bases removed from V and 2 bases from J, the gap between germline ends came to 8 bases. In DNA, the CDR3 is TGTGCCACCAGCAGAGATCGAGGGCCTGGAAACACCATATATTTT. It is translated as CATSRDRGPGNTIYF.

This clonotype occurred many times. The rearrangement links TRBV7-9 to TRBJ2-5, with D uncertain. The germline CDR1 and CDR2 sequences are SEHNR and FQNEAQ (reference sequence). The CDR3 has 13 residues. V was trimmed by 8 bases and J by 4 bases, leaving 14 bases between them. The CDR3 nucleotides are TGTGCCAGCCGTGGGGTTCTCCCAGAGACCCAGTACTTC. It encodes CASRGVLPETQYF.

This clonotype was picked up many times. This sequence joins TRBV7-9 and TRBJ2-1; D is undetermined. V was clipped by 11 bases and J by 3 bases, with 8 bases between them. CDR3 length equals 11 residues. Germline CDR1 and CDR2: SEHNR and FQNEAQ (reference sequence). The CDR3 reads CASLLYNEQFF. CDR3 sequence (DNA): TGTGCCTCTCTACTCTACAATGAGCAGTTCTTC.

As concerns this clonotype: A junction boundary mismatches the germline segment, possibly from a read error. CDR3 sequence: CAWSAGAVAGGLFF. CDR3 coding DNA: TGTGCCTGGAGTGCAGGGGCCGTCGCCGGGGGGCTGTTTTTT. This chain links TRBV30 with TRBJ2-2; the D gene could be TRBD1 or TRBD2 (6 bases each). The CDR3 contains 14 residues. CDR1 and CDR2 from the germline V gene are GTSNPN and SVGIG (reference sequence).

On this clonotype itself: This may be a read error: a much more frequent sequence differs by one nucleotide. The V and J genes are TRBV4-1 and TRBJ2-5; D is undetermined. There are 14 residues in the CDR3. Germline V gene lookup returns CDR1 MGHRA and CDR2 YSYEKL. The CDR3 nucleotides are TGCGCCAGCGGCCAAGAAAATGAACAAGAGACCCAGTACTTC. This gives the protein CASGQENEQETQYF.

A note on this clonotype: Possible read error: a much larger clone is one base away. V and J are TRBV20-1 and TRBJ2-3; D not certain. The length of the CDR3 is 16 residues. Germline-derived CDR1 and CDR2 are DFQATT and SNEGSKA (reference sequence). The germline V and J ends were trimmed by 0 bases and 4 bases, with 17 bases remaining between them. CDR3 residues: CSARDLVAPPADTQYF. CDR3 coding DNA: TGCAGTGCTAGAGATCTAGTAGCACCCCCCGCAGATACGCAGTATTTT.

This clonotype was detected only a few times. The chain is built from TRBV20-1 and TRBJ2-5; 8 positions agree with TRBD1. This CDR3 region has 15 residues. V shed 0 bases, J shed 2 bases, and the junction held 5 bases outside the gene matches. Per germline, CDR1 DFQATT and CDR2 SNEGSKA (reference sequence). CDR3 in amino acids: CSARDWGQAQETQYF. CDR3 bases: TGCAGTGCTAGAGATTGGGGACAGGCACAAGAGACCCAGTACTTC.

Points on this clonotype: A read error may produce the germline difference seen at one junction end. V usage is TRBV27 and J usage is TRBJ2-3; D possibly corresponds to TRBD2 (6 bases). This CDR3 region has 16 residues. CDR1 is MNHEY and CDR2 is SMNVEV in the germline V gene (reference sequence). CDR3 residues: CASSLAAGASTGTQYF. Written as DNA, the CDR3 is TGTGCCAGCAGCTTAGCGGCCGGGGCTAGCACAGGTACGCAGTATTTT.